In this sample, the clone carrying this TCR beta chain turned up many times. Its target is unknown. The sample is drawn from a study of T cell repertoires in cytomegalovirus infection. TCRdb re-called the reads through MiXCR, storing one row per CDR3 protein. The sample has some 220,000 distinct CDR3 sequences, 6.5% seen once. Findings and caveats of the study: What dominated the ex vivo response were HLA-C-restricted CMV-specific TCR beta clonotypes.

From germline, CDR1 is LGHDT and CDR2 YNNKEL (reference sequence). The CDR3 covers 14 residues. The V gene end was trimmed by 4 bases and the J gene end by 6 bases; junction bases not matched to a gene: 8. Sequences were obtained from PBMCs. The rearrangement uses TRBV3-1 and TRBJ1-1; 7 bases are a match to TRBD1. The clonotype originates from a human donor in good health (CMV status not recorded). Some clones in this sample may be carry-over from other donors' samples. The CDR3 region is CASSRNRGFAEAFF. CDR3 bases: TGTGCCAGCAGCCGAAACAGGGGTTTCGCTGAAGCTTTCTTT.